The sequence of this T cell receptor (beta chain) was determined in a study of post-analysis software for immune sequencing data. Broader study findings: Relative to controls, patients had about 5 TRBV segments at higher frequency, with TRBV5-6, TRBV5-1 and TRBV20-1 among these.

Looked up from germline, CDR1 is MNHNS and CDR2 is SASEGT. The V gene lost 6 bases and the J gene lost 5 bases, with 16 bases spanning the gap. This CDR3 region has 14 residues. The authors incorporated unique molecular identifiers into the TCR beta cDNA libraries. TCRdb recomputed calls from the PCR reads with MiXCR, one row per CDR3 protein. The sample contains 600,000 to 700,000 distinct CDR3 sequences, around 60% of which appear only once. This clonotype was seen only a few times. Its matching antigen is unknown. Sequences were obtained from blood. The receptor was isolated from a girl aged 2 to 9 with multiple sclerosis. The chain uses TRBV6-1 and TRBJ1-2; D gene ambiguous. Here the CDR3 reads CASRVIQTEYGYTF. The CDR3, as DNA: TGTGCCAGCAGGGTTATTCAGACTGAGTATGGCTACACCTTC.